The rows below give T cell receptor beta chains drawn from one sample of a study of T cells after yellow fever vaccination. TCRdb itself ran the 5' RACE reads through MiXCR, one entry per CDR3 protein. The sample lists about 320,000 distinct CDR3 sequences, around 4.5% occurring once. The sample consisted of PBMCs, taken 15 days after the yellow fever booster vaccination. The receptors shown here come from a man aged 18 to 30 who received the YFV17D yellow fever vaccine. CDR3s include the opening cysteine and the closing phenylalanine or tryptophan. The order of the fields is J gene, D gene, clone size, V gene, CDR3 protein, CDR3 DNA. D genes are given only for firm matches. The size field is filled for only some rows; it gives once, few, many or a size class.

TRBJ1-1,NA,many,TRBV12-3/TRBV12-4,CASTPEVGGAFF,TGTGCCAGCACCCCGGAGGTTGGGGGAGCTTTCTTT
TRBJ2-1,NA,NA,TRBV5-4,CASSLTSSEQFF,TGTGCCAGCAGCTTGACTAGCAGTGAGCAGTTCTTC
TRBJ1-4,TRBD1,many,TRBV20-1,CSASGPGTDNEKLFF,TGCAGTGCTAGCGGACCCGGGACAGATAATGAAAAACTGTTTTTT
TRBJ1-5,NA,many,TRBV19,CASSNWEGQPQHF,TGTGCCAGTAGTAACTGGGAGGGGCAGCCCCAGCATTTT
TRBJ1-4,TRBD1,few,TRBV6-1,CASRTGQGGKLFF,TGTGCCAGCAGGACTGGACAGGGCGGAAAACTGTTTTTT
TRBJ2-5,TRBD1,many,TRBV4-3,CASSQEKTGAQYF,TGCGCCAGCAGCCAAGAAAAAACAGGGGCCCAGTACTTC
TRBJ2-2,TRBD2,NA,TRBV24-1,CATSDPPGGAGETTGELFF,TGTGCCACCAGTGACCCGCCGGGCGGCGCGGGGGAAACCACCGGGGAGCTGTTTTTT
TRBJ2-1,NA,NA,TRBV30,CAWSGGNEQFF,TGTGCCTGGAGTGGGGGTAATGAGCAGTTCTTC
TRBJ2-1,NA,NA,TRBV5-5,CASSLVSLGDNNEQFF,TGTGCCAGCAGCTTGGTGTCTTTAGGGGACAACAATGAGCAGTTCTTC
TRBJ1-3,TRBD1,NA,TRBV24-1,CATSDPFRDRVPGNTIYF,TGTGCCACCAGTGATCCCTTCCGGGACAGGGTACCGGGAAACACCATATATTTT
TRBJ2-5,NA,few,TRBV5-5,CASSRTVGGETQYF,TGTGCCAGCAGCCGGACAGTCGGGGGGGAGACCCAGTACTTC
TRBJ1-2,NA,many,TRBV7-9,CASVREGYTF,TGTGCCAGCGTGCGGGAAGGCTACACCTTC
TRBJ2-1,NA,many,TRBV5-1,CASSLGRNEQFF,TGCGCCAGCAGCTTGGGTCGGAATGAGCAGTTCTTC
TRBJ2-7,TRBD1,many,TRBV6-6,CASRRTGVGEQYF,TGTGCCAGCAGGAGGACAGGGGTTGGCGAGCAGTACTTC
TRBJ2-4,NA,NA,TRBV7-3,CASSPNPGLGNNIQYF,TGTGCCAGCAGCCCGAACCCAGGCTTGGGTAATAACATTCAGTACTTC
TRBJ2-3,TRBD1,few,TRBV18,CASSPLGTGATDTQYF,TGTGCCAGCTCACCGCTCGGGACAGGGGCCACAGATACGCAGTATTTT
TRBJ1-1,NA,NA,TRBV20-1,CSAGVSALNTEAFF,TGCAGTGCTGGGGTGTCCGCGTTGAACACTGAAGCTTTCTTT